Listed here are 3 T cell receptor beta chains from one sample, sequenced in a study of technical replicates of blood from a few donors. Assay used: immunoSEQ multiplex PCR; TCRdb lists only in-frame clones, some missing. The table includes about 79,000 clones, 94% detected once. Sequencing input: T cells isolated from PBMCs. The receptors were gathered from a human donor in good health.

CDR3 DNA sequence: TGTGCCAGCAGCCTAGGGACAGCGACCTACAATGAGCAGTTCTTC. Amino acids: CASSLGTATYNEQFF. J is TRBJ2-1 and V is TRBV7-9; 7 nucleotides match TRBD1. This CDR3 contains 15 residues. The J segment lost 2 bases and the V segment lost 5 bases, leaving 6 bases of the junction unmatched. Germline V CDR1 and CDR2: SEHNR, FQNEAQ (reference sequence).

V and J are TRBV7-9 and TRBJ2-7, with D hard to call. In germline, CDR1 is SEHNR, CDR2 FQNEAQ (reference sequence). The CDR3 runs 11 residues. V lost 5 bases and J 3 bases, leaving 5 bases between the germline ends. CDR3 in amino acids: CASSPNYEQYF. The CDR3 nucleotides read TGTGCCAGCAGCCCCAACTACGAGCAGTACTTC.

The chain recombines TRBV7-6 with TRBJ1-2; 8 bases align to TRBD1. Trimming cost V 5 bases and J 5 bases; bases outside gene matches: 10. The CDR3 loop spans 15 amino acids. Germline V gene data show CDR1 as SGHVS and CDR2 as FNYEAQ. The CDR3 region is CASSATGTGVYGYTF. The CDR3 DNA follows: TGTGCCAGCAGCGCCACCGGGACAGGCGTATATGGCTACACCTTC.